A single sample is the source of the 18 T cell receptor beta chains below, sequenced in a study of blood T cell repertoires in COVID-19. The data were produced by immunoSEQ multiplex PCR, yet TCRdb's version contains in-frame clones alone and is incomplete. The repertoire holds some 530,000 clones, 70% to 90% seen once, with about 3.2% in the top ten. Sequencing was done on a sample of peripheral blood. The receptors were sampled from a human donor in a cohort sampled during active COVID-19.

The V and J genes are TRBV10-1 and TRBJ2-1, with a weak D call TRBD2 (6 bases). V was trimmed by 7 bases and J by 6 bases, leaving 10 bases between them. Per germline, CDR1 WNHNN and CDR2 SYGVQD (reference sequence). CDR3 length: 12 amino acids. DNA for the CDR3: TGCGCCAGCACCCGGACTACCAATGAGCAGTTCTTC. It translates to CASTRTTNEQFF.

V and J are TRBV28 and TRBJ2-7; no reliable D call. The CDR3 sequence is 14 residues long. The germline V gene has CDR1 MDHEN and CDR2 SYDVKM. V lost 6 bases, J lost 3 bases, and 15 bases lay in between. The CDR3 loop reads CASSRYLGLYEQYF. For the CDR3, the DNA is TGTGCCAGCAGCCGTTACCTAGGCCTCTACGAGCAGTACTTC.

As concerns this clone: The junction differs from germline at one of its ends, possibly a read error. This chain links TRBV5-4 with TRBJ2-7, with D perhaps matching TRBD1 (5 bases). CDR1 SGHNT and CDR2 YYREEE come from the germline V gene (reference sequence). The CDR3 runs to 13 residues. The CDR3 sequence: CASSLHLEKGGAF. For the CDR3, the DNA is TGTGCCAGCAGCTTGCATCTCGAGAAGGGTGGGGCCTTC.

The rearrangement links TRBV7-2 to TRBJ2-3, with 10 positions matching TRBD2. There are 17 residues in the CDR3. Germline assignment: CDR1 SGHTA and CDR2 FQGNSA. With V trimmed by 2 bases and J by 1 base, 6 bases remained unmatched. The CDR3 reads CASSLRLAGVRTDTQYF. CDR3 sequence (DNA): TGTGCCAGCAGCTTACGCCTAGCGGGAGTTCGCACAGATACGCAGTATTTT.

The chain combines TRBV7-2 with TRBJ2-5; the D is unclear. Between the trimmed V and J ends, which lost 3 bases and 7 bases, there was a span of 6 bases. Germline CDR1 is SGHTA and CDR2 is FQGNSA. The CDR3 runs 11 residues. This CDR3 is CASSFSVTQYF. The CDR3 DNA reads as TGTGCCAGCAGCTTTAGTGTGACCCAGTACTTC.

The rearrangement uses TRBV3-1 (or the pseudogene TRBV3-2) and TRBJ2-6; D remains unclear. V shed 0 bases and J shed 0 bases, with 3 bases lying between them. Germline values: CDR1 LGHDT, CDR2 YNNKEL (reference sequence). The CDR3 length is 15 residues. CDR3 sequence reads: CASSQDRSGANVLTF. The CDR3 DNA sequence: TGTGCCAGCAGCCAAGACCGCTCTGGGGCCAACGTCCTGACTTTC.

This sequence joins TRBV9 and TRBJ2-6, with unresolved D. Trimming removed 3 bases at V and 3 bases at J, with 10 bases between. This CDR3 region has 15 residues. Germline V gives CDR1 SGDLS, CDR2 YYNGEE. This CDR3 is CASSAENYGANVLTF. In nucleotides, the CDR3 is TGTGCCAGCAGCGCCGAAAACTATGGGGCCAACGTCCTGACTTTC.

This chain links TRBV21-1 with TRBJ2-2; no DNA check was done on the table's D call, TRBD2. TRBV21-1 has pseudogene status. The CDR3 spans 17 residues. The CDR3 reads CASSKATGVDDTGELFF. CDR3 coding DNA: TGTGCCAGCAGCAAAGCGACGGGAGTCGATGACACCGGGGAGCTGTTTTTT.

This chain links TRBV27 with TRBJ1-1, with D possibly being TRBD1 (6 bases). Germline V gene data show CDR1 as MNHEY and CDR2 as SMNVEV (reference sequence). Trimming took 8 bases from V and 6 from J, leaving 13 bases between them. The CDR3 is 12 amino acids. CDR3 amino acids: CASLNGGSEAFF. The DNA for the CDR3 is TGTGCCAGCCTAAATGGGGGCTCTGAAGCTTTCTTT.

V usage is TRBV7-2 and J usage is TRBJ1-5, with 8 bases fitting TRBD1. Germline V gene data show CDR1 as SGHTA and CDR2 as FQGNSA. The V segment lost 5 bases and the J segment 5 bases; nucleotides outside the gene matches: 8. The CDR3 loop spans 15 amino acids. The CDR3 reads CASSQRTGWDQPQHF. For the CDR3, the DNA is TGTGCCAGCAGCCAACGGACAGGGTGGGATCAGCCCCAGCATTTT.

J is TRBJ1-4 and V is TRBV5-4, with 8 positions matching TRBD1. Germline loops: CDR1 SGHNT, CDR2 YYREEE (reference sequence). Trimming took 3 bases from V and 3 from J; bases not matched to a gene: 7. This CDR3 spans 16 amino acids. As DNA, the CDR3 is TGTGCCAGCAGCTCTGGTACAGGGGGGTCTAATGAAAAACTGTTTTTT. Translation gives CASSSGTGGSNEKLFF.

V and J are TRBV27 and TRBJ2-7; D perhaps matches TRBD2 (6 bases). Germline-derived CDR1 and CDR2 are MNHEY and SMNVEV (reference sequence). The CDR3 contains 15 residues. Trimming shortened V by 3 bases and J by 3 bases, and 15 bases separated the two germline ends. DNA of the CDR3: TGTGCCAGCAGTTTTGGAGGGAAGGGGCTCTACGAGCAGTACTTC. It codes for CASSFGGKGLYEQYF.

V is TRBV19 and J is TRBJ1-3; D might be TRBD1 (6 bases). The CDR3 is 15 residues long. The ends were cut back, 5 bases at V and 2 bases at J, with 13 bases in the middle. Per the germline V gene, CDR1 is LNHDA and CDR2 is SQIVND (reference sequence). The CDR3, as DNA: TGTGCCAGTAGTGCCCAACAGGGAGCTGGAAACACCATATATTTT. This translates into CASSAQQGAGNTIYF.

The V gene is TRBV18, the J gene TRBJ1-1; 7 nucleotides line up with TRBD1. This CDR3 is built from 16 residues. The V gene's germline CDR1 is KGHSH and CDR2 LQKENI. Unmatched junction bases numbered 8, after V lost 3 bases and J lost 1 base. DNA of the CDR3: TGTGCCAGCTCACCTTCCCAACAGGGGACGAACACTGAAGCTTTCTTT. Amino acid sequence: CASSPSQQGTNTEAFF.

V gene TRBV21-1 combines with J gene TRBJ2-6; TRBD1, the table's D call, lacks a check against the DNA. TRBV21-1 is a pseudogene. CDR3 length equals 16 residues. The CDR3 DNA follows: TGTGCCACGTCCGCCAGACAAAGATCTGGGGCCAACGTCCTGACTTTC. It encodes CATSARQRSGANVLTF.

CDR3 residues: CASRGQGGEKLFF. CDR3 DNA: TGTGCCAGCAGGGGACAGGGAGGTGAAAAACTGTTTTTT. The chain combines TRBV6-5 with TRBJ1-4; 9 bases line up with TRBD1. The CDR3 contains 13 residues. Germline loops: CDR1 MNHEY, CDR2 SVGAGI. J gave up 7 bases and V 6 bases, and 3 bases lay outside the gene matches.

Note on this clone: The same CDR3 can be traced to other DNA sequences in this sample. The CDR3 DNA sequence: TGTGCCAGCAGTGACAGGGAGGGGAATCAGCCCCAGCATTTT. This codes for CASSDREGNQPQHF. The chain couples TRBV6-1 to TRBJ1-5; D might be TRBD1 (5 bases). This CDR3 has 14 residues. V gave up 3 bases and J gave up 4 bases, with 10 bases separating them. CDR1 is MNHNS and CDR2 is SASEGT in the germline V gene.

This chain joins TRBV27 and TRBJ2-2; weak D call: TRBD2 (5 bases). Germline V gene data show CDR1 as MNHEY and CDR2 as SMNVEV (reference sequence). The CDR3 spans 14 residues. The ends were cut back, 5 bases at V and 7 bases at J, with 14 bases in the middle. The CDR3 bases are TGTGCCAGCAGTCCGAATCAGCGGCTCGGGGAGCTGTTTTTT. Translated: CASSPNQRLGELFF.